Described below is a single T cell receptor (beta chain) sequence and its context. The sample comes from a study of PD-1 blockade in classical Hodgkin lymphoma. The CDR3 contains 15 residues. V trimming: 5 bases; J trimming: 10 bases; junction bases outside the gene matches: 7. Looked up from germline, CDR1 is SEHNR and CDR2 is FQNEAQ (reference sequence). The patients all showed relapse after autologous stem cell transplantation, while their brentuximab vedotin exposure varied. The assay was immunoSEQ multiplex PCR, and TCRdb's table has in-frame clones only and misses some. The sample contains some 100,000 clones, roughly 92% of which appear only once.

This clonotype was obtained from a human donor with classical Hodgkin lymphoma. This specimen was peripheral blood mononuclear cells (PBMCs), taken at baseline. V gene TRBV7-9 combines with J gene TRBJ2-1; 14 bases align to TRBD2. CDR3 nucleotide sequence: TGTGCCAGCAGCCCGAGACTAGCGGGAGGGGTCGAGCAGTTCTTC. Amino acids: CASSPRLAGGVEQFF.